The 17 T cell receptor beta chains given below trace back to one sample, sequenced in a study of cytomegalovirus exposure and HLA in healthy donors. The PCR used 60 Vbeta and 13 Jbeta primers. The table came from immunoSEQ multiplex PCR; TCRdb's copy has only in-frame clones and leaves some out. The sample has some 130,000 clones; roughly 63% are singletons. The sequenced sample consisted of PBMCs. Receptor source: a middle-aged man in good health and CMV-seropositive.

This chain links TRBV28 with TRBJ1-5, with D possibly matching TRBD1 (5 bases). This CDR3 contains 13 residues. V lost 8 bases, J lost 6 bases, and 14 bases lay in between. Looked up from germline, CDR1 is MDHEN and CDR2 is SYDVKM. The DNA for the CDR3 is TGTGCCAGCGTGGGCAGGGTAAGTCAGCCCCAGCATTTT. As protein: CASVGRVSQPQHF.

This rearrangement joins TRBV5-4 to TRBJ2-7; 8 bases agree with TRBD1. The V gene's germline CDR1 is SGHNT and CDR2 YYREEE (reference sequence). After removal of 4 bases from V and 2 bases from J, the junction contained 8 bases not matched to a gene. The CDR3 is 15 amino acids. For the CDR3, the DNA is TGTGCCAGCAGCCTTGACAGGGGTCCCACCTACGAGCAGTACTTC. As protein: CASSLDRGPTYEQYF.

This chain links TRBV18 with TRBJ2-7; D is unclear. Trimming stripped 0 bases from V and 3 bases from J, with 6 bases between. The CDR3 is 13 residues long. Per the germline V gene, CDR1 is KGHSH and CDR2 is LQKENI. The CDR3 nucleotides are TGTGCCAGCTCACCACCGTATAGCTACGAGCAGTACTTC. This sequence encodes CASSPPYSYEQYF.

V is TRBV7-3 and J is TRBJ2-1; TRBD2 matches at 12 bases. CDR3 length equals 15 residues. CDR1 is SGHTA, CDR2 FQGTGA, per germline. The V gene end was trimmed by 5 bases and the J gene end by 3 bases; junction bases not matched to a gene: 2. This CDR3 reads CASSQTSGSYNEQFF. The CDR3, as DNA: TGTGCCAGCAGCCAGACTAGCGGGAGCTACAATGAGCAGTTCTTC.

The sample holds a few counts of this clone. The chain joins TRBV6-1 to TRBJ1-4; D possibly corresponds to TRBD1 (6 bases). V shed 8 bases and J shed 8 bases, with 21 bases lying between them. Per germline, CDR1 MNHNS and CDR2 SASEGT. CDR3 size: 15 residues. The CDR3 reads CASSGGRGGEEKLFF. DNA for the CDR3: TGTGCCAGCTCCGGCGGGAGGGGGGGCGAGGAAAAACTGTTTTTT.

The chain has TRBV5-1 and TRBJ2-7; 10 nucleotides match TRBD2. J gave up 4 bases and V 4 bases, and 8 bases lay outside the gene matches. This CDR3 has 15 amino acids. Germline-derived CDR1 and CDR2 are SGHRS and YFSETQ. CDR3 coding DNA: TGCGCCAGCAGCCGTGAAGCGGGGGGGCCTTACGAGCAGTACTTC. This encodes CASSREAGGPYEQYF.

This clone was seen only a few times. V gene TRBV5-1 combines with J gene TRBJ2-2; 10 bases agree with TRBD1. The length of the CDR3 is 16 residues. Germline CDR1 SGHRS, CDR2 YFSETQ. Trimming cost V 2 bases and J 5 bases; bases outside gene matches: 6. The CDR3 DNA is TGCGCCAGCAGCTTCCGGGACAGGGGATCTACCGGGGAGCTGTTTTTT. Its protein is CASSFRDRGSTGELFF.

This chain connects TRBV7-8 to TRBJ1-2; no definite D call. The CDR3 loop spans 18 amino acids. Germline V CDR1 and CDR2: SGHVS, FQNEAQ. Trimming cost V 2 bases and J 4 bases, with 23 bases left between them. CDR3 amino acids: CASSLIFGGPQNSYGYTF. The CDR3 DNA sequence: TGTGCCAGCAGCTTAATCTTCGGAGGTCCCCAAAACTCCTATGGCTACACCTTC.

The chain employs TRBV28 and TRBJ1-2; 8 nucleotides align to TRBD1. Trimming removed 3 bases from V and 2 bases from J; junction bases left unmatched: 11. The CDR3 extends over 17 amino acids. Germline V gene data show CDR1 as MDHEN and CDR2 as SYDVKM. The CDR3 reads CASSFPFGQGGNYGYTF. The CDR3 coding sequence is TGTGCCAGCAGTTTTCCCTTCGGACAGGGAGGCAACTATGGCTACACCTTC.

This clone was observed a handful of times. This sequence joins TRBV7-2 and TRBJ1-5; the D is unclear. Between the trimmed V and J ends, which lost 1 base and 4 bases, there was a span of 5 bases. Germline-derived CDR1 and CDR2 are SGHTA and FQGNSA. The CDR3 has 13 amino acids. The CDR3 loop reads CASSLVLNQPQHF. The CDR3 region has the DNA TGTGCCAGCAGCTTAGTTCTTAATCAGCCCCAGCATTTT. Based on the CDR3 plus reference TRBV7-2 and TRBJ1-5, the full variable domain is GAGVSQSPSNKVTEKGKDVELRCDPISGHTALYWYRQSLGQGLEFLIYFQGNSAPDKSGLPSDRFSAERTGGSVSTLTIQRTQQEDSAVYLCASSLVLNQPQHFGDGTRLSIL.

The V gene is TRBV6-5, the J gene TRBJ2-2; no reliable D call. The ends were cut back, 10 bases at V and 3 bases at J, with 15 bases in the middle. Germline V gene data show CDR1 as MNHEY and CDR2 as SVGAGI. CDR3 length: 14 amino acids. The CDR3 spells CANPGYFHTGELFF. For the CDR3, the DNA is TGTGCCAACCCAGGTTACTTTCACACCGGGGAGCTGTTTTTT.

This rearrangement joins TRBV6-5 to TRBJ2-7, with 12 bases identical to TRBD2. Germline-derived CDR1 and CDR2 are MNHEY and SVGAGI. This CDR3 has 15 amino acids. V was pared by 2 bases and J by 2 bases, with 1 base of the junction left unmatched. The chain's CDR3 is CASSYTSGGTYEQYF. The CDR3 DNA follows: TGTGCCAGCAGTTACACTAGCGGGGGGACCTACGAGCAGTACTTC.

This chain connects TRBV5-5 to TRBJ1-1; D uncertain. The CDR3 length is 12 residues. Germline CDR1 is SGHKS and CDR2 is YYEKEE (reference sequence). The germline V and J ends were trimmed by 3 bases and 8 bases, with 11 bases remaining between them. For the CDR3, the DNA is TGTGCCAGCAGCTATGACCGGAGAGAAGCTTTCTTT. Translating it yields CASSYDRREAFF.

The rearrangement uses TRBV5-1 and TRBJ1-4; D is possibly TRBD1 (6 bases). V lost 4 bases and J 3 bases, leaving 13 bases between the germline ends. The CDR3 length is 15 residues. CDR1 SGHRS and CDR2 YFSETQ come from the germline V gene. CDR3 in amino acids: CASSKPDRSNEKLFF. The CDR3 nucleotides are TGCGCCAGCAGCAAACCGGACAGATCTAATGAAAAACTGTTTTTT.

V and J are TRBV7-9 and TRBJ2-5, with TRBD1 matching over 9 bases. CDR1 and CDR2 (germline): SEHNR, FQNEAQ (reference sequence). The CDR3 loop spans 16 amino acids. With V trimmed by 3 bases and J by 4 bases, 9 bases remained unmatched. The CDR3 here is CASSFFGQGKSETQYF. CDR3 nucleotide sequence: TGTGCCAGCAGCTTCTTCGGACAGGGGAAGTCAGAGACCCAGTACTTC.

The V gene is TRBV28, the J gene TRBJ1-2; D is undetermined. The CDR3 contains 13 residues. Germline V gives CDR1 MDHEN, CDR2 SYDVKM. Between the trimmed V and J ends, which lost 5 bases and 4 bases, there was a span of 11 bases. The CDR3 bases are TGTGCCAGCAGTCCACCGGGAGTCTATGGCTACACCTTC. Protein: CASSPPGVYGYTF.

This CDR3 is CASGIGTGETEAFF. CDR3 in DNA: TGTGCTAGTGGTATCGGGACAGGGGAGACTGAAGCTTTCTTT. The chain links TRBV12-5 to TRBJ1-1; 10 positions match TRBD1. Germline V gene sequence: CDR1 LGHNT, CDR2 FRNRAP. Trimming at V came to 5 bases and at J to 5 bases, leaving 5 bases not matched to a gene. The CDR3 has 14 amino acids.